Below, one TCR beta chain is given with its context. Generated by immunoSEQ multiplex PCR, the TCRdb table keeps only in-frame clones and is missing some. The data contain approximately 89,000 clones, approximately 94% of them seen just once; the ten biggest clones take up approximately 2.4%. The sample comes from a study of T cell changes during pregnancy in multiple sclerosis. The CDR3 sequence is 13 residues long. V shed 2 bases and J shed 5 bases, with 6 bases lying between them. Germline-derived CDR1 and CDR2 are MNHNS and SASEGT. The genes are TRBV6-1 and TRBJ2-2; possibly TRBD2 for D (5 bases). The sequence derives from a female donor with multiple sclerosis, enrolled in a pregnancy study. The input for sequencing was peripheral blood, taken in the third trimester of pregnancy. This CDR3 is CASSESGTGELFF. The CDR3 nucleotides are TGTGCCAGCAGTGAATCGGGGACCGGGGAGCTGTTTTTT.